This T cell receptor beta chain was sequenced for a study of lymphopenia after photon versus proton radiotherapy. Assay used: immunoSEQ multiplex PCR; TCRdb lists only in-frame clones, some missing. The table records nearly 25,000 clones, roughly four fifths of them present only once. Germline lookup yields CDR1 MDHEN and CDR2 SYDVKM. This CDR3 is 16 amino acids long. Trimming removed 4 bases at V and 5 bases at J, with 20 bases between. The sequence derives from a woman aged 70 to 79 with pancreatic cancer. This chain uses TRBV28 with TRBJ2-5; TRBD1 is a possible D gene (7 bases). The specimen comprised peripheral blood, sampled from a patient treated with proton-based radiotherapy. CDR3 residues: CASSSRLPTGRETQYF. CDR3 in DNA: TGTGCCAGCAGTTCCCGCCTCCCGACAGGGAGGGAGACCCAGTACTTC.